This TCR beta chain is from a study of T cell changes during pregnancy in multiple sclerosis. Using immunoSEQ multiplex PCR, the repertoire was profiled, and TCRdb retains in-frame clones only, with some absent. The repertoire holds about 1,200 clones, roughly 80% seen once, with around 48% in the top ten. From germline, CDR1 is MDHEN and CDR2 SYDVKM. The V gene lost 6 bases and the J gene lost 0 bases, with 21 bases spanning the gap. This CDR3 has 18 amino acids. This TCR was sampled from a female patient with multiple sclerosis, enrolled in a pregnancy study. Some clones in this sample may be carry-over from other donors' samples. The chain recombines TRBV28 with TRBJ1-3; weak D call: TRBD1 (5 bases). Sequenced material: CD4+ T cells from PBMCs (not recorded whether the cells were cultured). The DNA for the CDR3 is TGTGCCAGCAGGCCCTTTTCAGGGCGAGGGTCCTCTGGAAACACCATATATTTT. As protein: CASRPFSGRGSSGNTIYF.